These 29 T cell receptor beta chains were all obtained from the same sample, sequenced in a study of cytomegalovirus exposure and HLA in healthy donors. PCR was performed using 60 Vbeta and 13 Jbeta primers. The table came from immunoSEQ multiplex PCR; TCRdb's copy has only in-frame clones and leaves some out. In the table there are about 160,000 clones, 80% of which are singletons. The sample was PBMCs. These receptors all come from a young man in good health and CMV-seropositive.

CDR3 amino acids: CASSLAYGKGETQYF. DNA of the CDR3: TGTGCCAGCAGCTTAGCGTACGGGAAAGGAGAGACCCAGTACTTC. J is TRBJ2-5 and V is TRBV11-2, with D possibly matching TRBD2 (5 bases). V lost 1 base and J lost 4, with 13 bases in between. CDR1 SGHAT and CDR2 FQNNGV come from the germline V gene. This CDR3 is 15 amino acids long.

This chain joins TRBV6-5 and TRBJ2-5, with 13 bases fitting TRBD2. This CDR3 spans 15 amino acids. V lost 5 bases and J lost 6; bases outside the gene matches: 6. Looked up from germline, CDR1 is MNHEY and CDR2 is SVGAGI. CDR3 sequence reads: CASSIGLAGAKTQYF. The CDR3 DNA is TGTGCCAGCAGTATAGGACTAGCGGGGGCGAAGACCCAGTACTTC.

The chain has TRBV19 and TRBJ1-2; 8 nucleotides line up with TRBD1. The CDR3 length is 15 residues. The junction had 11 bases not matched to a gene; V was cut back by 8 bases and J by 3 bases. Germline lookup yields CDR1 LNHDA and CDR2 SQIVND (reference sequence). The CDR3 is CASRIGQGGDYGYTF. The CDR3 nucleotides are TGTGCCAGTCGAATTGGACAGGGTGGAGACTATGGCTACACCTTC. Filled out from reference TRBV19 and TRBJ1-2, the complete variable domain reads DGGITQSPKYLFRKEGQNVTLSCEQNLNHDAMYWYRQDPGQGLRLIYYSQIVNDFQKGDIAEGYSVSREKKESFPLTVTSAQKNPTAFYLCASRIGQGGDYGYTFGSGTRLTVV.

This clone appeared a single time. This chain joins TRBV4-3 and TRBJ2-3; perhaps TRBD2 as D (7 bases). Germline CDR1 is LGHNA and CDR2 is YSLEER. Deletions cut 4 bases from V and 4 bases from J, with 24 bases between. The CDR3 extends over 18 amino acids. Here the CDR3 DNA reads TGCGCCAGCAGCCTCCAGCCGGGGAGGGGGGGGCCAGCAGATACGCAGTATTTT. Residues: CASSLQPGRGGPADTQYF.

The chain uses TRBV5-1 and TRBJ1-4; D remains unclear. CDR1 is SGHRS, CDR2 YFSETQ, per germline. This CDR3 is 14 amino acids long. Trimming left V 2 bases short and J 6 bases short, with 11 bases between. The DNA for the CDR3 is TGCGCCAGCAGCTTCCTGGTCGGGGATGAAAAACTGTTTTTT. Translated, it gives CASSFLVGDEKLFF.

The chain employs TRBV10-1 and TRBJ2-3; 8 nucleotides match TRBD2. The CDR3 has 14 amino acids. The V gene end was trimmed by 3 bases and the J gene end by 3 bases; junction bases not matched to a gene: 2. Per germline, CDR1 WNHNN and CDR2 SYGVQD (reference sequence). The CDR3 region is CASSDGRGTDTQYF. The CDR3, as DNA: TGCGCCAGCAGTGACGGGAGGGGGACAGATACGCAGTATTTT.

This clone was seen more than once but under ten times. V is TRBV19 and J is TRBJ1-5; TRBD1 matches 9 bases. The CDR3 runs to 15 residues. Looked up from germline, CDR1 is LNHDA and CDR2 is SQIVND (reference sequence). J gave up 6 bases and V 6 bases, and 9 bases lay outside the gene matches. The CDR3, as DNA: TGTGCCAGTAGCCCACAGGGGGCGGGTAGTCAGCCCCAGCATTTT. It translates to CASSPQGAGSQPQHF.

J is TRBJ1-2 and V is TRBV18, with 10 bases matching TRBD1. V trimming: 6 bases; J trimming: 5 bases; junction bases outside the gene matches: 9. Germline lookup yields CDR1 KGHSH and CDR2 LQKENI. CDR3 size: 15 residues. The CDR3 nucleotides are TGTGCCAGCTCGGAAAGACAGGGGGCCGGGTATGGCTACACCTTC. Translation gives CASSERQGAGYGYTF.

This rearrangement joins TRBV2 to TRBJ1-2, with D hard to call. The length of the CDR3 is 13 residues. Trimming removed 2 bases at V and 0 bases at J, with 4 bases between. Germline CDR1 SNHLY, CDR2 FYNNEI. CDR3 coding DNA: TGTGCCAGCAGTGAACAGTCTAACTATGGCTACACCTTC. Amino acid sequence: CASSEQSNYGYTF.

The chain links TRBV9 to TRBJ2-3, with D possibly being TRBD2 (5 bases). V was cut by 2 bases and J by 2 bases, with 21 bases left in between. CDR1 and CDR2 from the germline V gene are SGDLS and YYNGEE. CDR3 length: 18 residues. CDR3 DNA: TGTGCCAGCAGCGTCCAGCACCAGACCGGGGTAGTCACAGATACGCAGTATTTT. Encoded protein: CASSVQHQTGVVTDTQYF.

The gene calls are TRBV5-5 and TRBJ1-2; D gene ambiguous. Germline-derived CDR1 and CDR2 are SGHKS and YYEKEE (reference sequence). Between the trimmed V and J ends, which lost 2 bases and 1 base, there was a span of 9 bases. CDR3 length: 14 amino acids. The CDR3 region has the DNA TGTGCCAGCAGCTTCCCGGGAAGTAACTATGGCTACACCTTC. This translates into CASSFPGSNYGYTF.

V is TRBV6-5 and J is TRBJ1-4; perhaps TRBD1 as D (6 bases). This CDR3 is 13 amino acids long. Germline V gene lookup returns CDR1 MNHEY and CDR2 SVGAGI. The V end lost 1 base, the J end lost 11 bases, and 11 bases lay between the germline ends. The CDR3 loop is CASSYYRDGKLFF. The DNA of the CDR3 is TGTGCCAGCAGTTACTACAGGGATGGGAAACTGTTTTTT.

The chain recombines TRBV18 with TRBJ2-2; unclear D gene. Per germline, CDR1 KGHSH and CDR2 LQKENI. V lost 3 bases, J lost 6 bases, and 8 bases lay in between. CDR3 length: 13 amino acids. The CDR3 DNA follows: TGTGCCAGCTCACCTAAACTCCCCGGGGAGCTGTTTTTT. Its translation: CASSPKLPGELFF.

The J gene is TRBJ2-7, the V gene TRBV27; D uncertain. The V end lost 2 bases, the J end lost 4 bases, and 12 bases lay between the germline ends. CDR3 length: 14 residues. Germline V gene sequence: CDR1 MNHEY, CDR2 SMNVEV (reference sequence). In DNA form, the CDR3 reads TGTGCCAGCAGTTTAAGTGCGTTCGGGTACGAGCAGTACTTC. It encodes CASSLSAFGYEQYF.

Notes on this clone: An end of the junction does not agree with germline; a read error may underlie this. V and J are TRBV10-1 and TRBJ2-4, with D perhaps matching TRBD2 (5 bases). The CDR3 runs 15 residues. Looked up from germline, CDR1 is WNHNN and CDR2 is SYGVQD (reference sequence). DNA for the CDR3: TGCGCCAGCAGTGAGGTGGAGGAGGCCAAAAACAGTCAGTACTTC. This sequence encodes CASSEVEEAKNSQYF.

This chain connects TRBV12-5 to TRBJ1-5; D unclear. The CDR3 totals 15 residues. Germline CDR1 LGHNT, CDR2 FRNRAP. V gave up 6 bases and J gave up 2 bases, with 14 bases separating them. CDR3 region: CASGPGGWGNQPQHF. CDR3 nucleotide sequence: TGTGCTAGTGGCCCGGGAGGCTGGGGCAATCAGCCCCAGCATTTT.

This clone was recorded once. V gene TRBV9 combines with J gene TRBJ2-7; 7 nucleotides agree with TRBD1. Germline values: CDR1 SGDLS, CDR2 YYNGEE. The CDR3 is 15 residues long. The ends lost 3 bases at V and 0 bases at J; junction bases unmatched: 6. CDR3 sequence (DNA): TGTGCCAGCAGCGGACGGGACAGCTACTCCTACGAGCAGTACTTC. Translating it yields CASSGRDSYSYEQYF.

This chain joins TRBV11-2 and TRBJ2-1, with a weak D call TRBD2 (6 bases). V was trimmed by 4 bases and J by 9 bases, leaving 19 bases between them. From germline, CDR1 is SGHAT and CDR2 FQNNGV. The CDR3 contains 15 residues. CDR3 sequence (DNA): TGTGCCAGCAGCTCGGGACTGGGGAAGGTGTTTGAGCAGTTCTTC. This codes for CASSSGLGKVFEQFF.

Regarding this clone: Sequence at one end of the junction differs from germline and may be a read error. This chain links TRBV30 with TRBJ1-2; D possibly corresponds to TRBD1 (5 bases). CDR3 size: 12 residues. CDR1 GTSNPN and CDR2 SVGIG come from the germline V gene (reference sequence). The CDR3 region is CAWRRGLPGSSF. Written as DNA, the CDR3 is TGTGCCTGGAGGAGGGGACTTCCAGGCTCTTCCTTC. Full variable domain (rest looked up from reference TRBV30 and TRBJ1-2): SQTIHQWPATLVQPVGSPLSLECTVEGTSNPNLYWYRQAAGRGLQLLFYSVGIGQISSEVPQNLSASRPQDRQFILSSKKLLLSDSGFYLCAWRRGLPGSSFGSGTRLTVV.

The chain combines TRBV4-1 with TRBJ2-5; 12 nucleotides align to TRBD2. This CDR3 is 20 amino acids long. The germline V gene has CDR1 MGHRA and CDR2 YSYEKL. Unmatched junction bases numbered 16, after V lost 1 base and J lost 4 bases. The CDR3 sequence: CASSQGSLAGGPGSGETQYF. DNA for the CDR3: TGCGCCAGCAGCCAAGGGTCGCTAGCGGGAGGGCCCGGTTCGGGAGAGACCCAGTACTTC.

The J gene is TRBJ2-1, the V gene TRBV2, with TRBD2 identical over 14 bases. V was pared by 6 bases and J by 2 bases, with 6 bases of the junction left unmatched. The germline CDR1 and CDR2 sequences are SNHLY and FYNNEI. This CDR3 has 17 amino acids. Here the CDR3 DNA reads TGTGCCAGCAGAAAGGGACTAGCGGGAGTTGCCTACAATGAGCAGTTCTTC. As protein: CASRKGLAGVAYNEQFF.

Written as DNA, the CDR3 is TGTGCCAGCAGCTTCGGGACAGACACTGAAGCTTTCTTT. Translation: CASSFGTDTEAFF. J is TRBJ1-1 and V is TRBV7-8; 7 bases match TRBD1. The CDR3 contains 13 residues. J was trimmed by 3 bases and V by 3 bases; bases with no gene match: 1. Germline-derived CDR1 and CDR2 are SGHVS and FQNEAQ.

The chain links TRBV11-2 to TRBJ2-1; 11 positions agree with TRBD1. Germline-derived CDR1 and CDR2 are SGHAT and FQNNGV. The CDR3 runs 16 residues. V was pared by 5 bases and J by 2 bases, with 5 bases of the junction left unmatched. CDR3 sequence: CASSMSGQGAYNEQFF. In nucleotides, the CDR3 is TGTGCCAGCAGCATGTCGGGACAGGGGGCCTACAATGAGCAGTTCTTC. The entire variable domain, with the rest obtained from reference TRBV11-2 and TRBJ2-1, is as follows: EAGVAQSPRYKIIEKRQSVAFWCNPISGHATLYWYQQILGQGPKLLIQFQNNGVVDDSQLPKDRFSAERLKGVDSTLKIQPAKLEDSAVYLCASSMSGQGAYNEQFFGPGTRLTVL.

The chain joins TRBV11-3 to TRBJ2-3, with D possibly TRBD1 on 6 matching bases. The CDR3 covers 18 residues. The V end lost 5 bases, the J end lost 6 bases, and 27 bases lay between the germline ends. Germline values: CDR1 SGHNT, CDR2 YENEEA. The CDR3 protein is CASSRTGTLSHERDTQYF. The CDR3 DNA is TGTGCCAGCAGCAGGACCGGGACACTCTCACATGAACGGGATACGCAGTATTTT.

Comments on this clone: Other DNA sequences within the sample encode an identical CDR3. The chain joins TRBV28 to TRBJ1-4, with 8 bases that match TRBD1. Per germline, CDR1 MDHEN and CDR2 SYDVKM. V trimming: 1 base; J trimming: 6 bases; junction bases outside the gene matches: 4. The CDR3 has 15 amino acids. CDR3 in DNA: TGTGCCAGCAGTTTATCCCAGGGGGCTGATGAAAAACTGTTTTTT. This translates into CASSLSQGADEKLFF. Full variable domain (missing parts from reference TRBV28 and TRBJ1-4): DVKVTQSSRYLVKRTGEKVFLECVQDMDHENMFWYRQDPGLGLRLIYFSYDVKMKEKGDIPEGYSVSREKKERFSLILESASTNQTSMYLCASSLSQGADEKLFFGSGTQLSVL.

The CDR3 region has the DNA TGTGCCACCAGCAGATCAGGGACAGGGGACTACGAGCAGTACTTC. Translation gives CATSRSGTGDYEQYF. The V gene is TRBV15, the J gene TRBJ2-7, with TRBD1 matching over 10 bases. The CDR3 loop spans 15 amino acids. V was clipped by 2 bases and J by 3 bases; unmatched bases: 4. Germline V gene lookup returns CDR1 LNHNV and CDR2 YYDKDF (reference sequence).

The chain employs TRBV11-3 and TRBJ1-1; D call uncertain. This CDR3 spans 14 amino acids. Germline assignment: CDR1 SGHNT and CDR2 YENEEA. V lost 0 bases to trimming and J lost 5 bases, with 10 bases between them. CDR3 residues: CASSLEGAGTEAFF. The CDR3 nucleotides read TGTGCCAGCAGCTTAGAAGGTGCGGGGACTGAAGCTTTCTTT.

The chain links TRBV7-7 to TRBJ2-5, with TRBD2 as a possible D gene (5 bases). The CDR3 covers 14 residues. Germline loops: CDR1 SSHAT, CDR2 FNYEAQ (reference sequence). Trimming stripped 5 bases from V and 10 bases from J, with 20 bases between. CDR3 in amino acids: CASSPGVALPDQYF. CDR3 sequence (DNA): TGTGCCAGCAGCCCCGGGGTGGCATTACCCGACCAGTACTTC.

Only a few counts were recorded for this clone. The gene calls are TRBV6-5 and TRBJ2-7; a weak D match, TRBD1 (6 bases). The CDR3 is 14 amino acids. Germline V CDR1 and CDR2: MNHEY, SVGAGI. Between the trimmed V and J ends, which lost 6 bases and 0 bases, there was a span of 12 bases. CDR3 loop: CASSTTGSSYEQYF. The CDR3 DNA follows: TGTGCCAGCAGCACCACAGGGAGCTCCTACGAGCAGTACTTC.